Listed below are T cell receptor beta chains from one sample, sequenced in a study of T-cell reconstitution after alpha-beta-depleted transplantation in children. TCRdb itself ran the PCR reads through MiXCR, one entry per CDR3 protein. The table has roughly 610,000 distinct CDR3 sequences, roughly 10% seen once; the top ten hold 4%. Sequenced here: PBMCs from the stem cell graft donor, sampled from the stem cell graft. Receptor source: a human donor who donated a stem cell graft to a child with acute myeloid leukemia. Both conserved end residues are trimmed from each CDR3. D genes are given only for firm matches.

J	D	V	CDR3
TRBJ2-4	TRBD1	TRBV29-1	SVLTGGRENIQY
TRBJ1-5	TRBD1	TRBV20-1	SARDPDRGGQPQH
TRBJ2-7	-	TRBV28	ASSPPYRAYEQY
TRBJ1-1	-	TRBV20-1	SARLGPAF
TRBJ1-1	-	TRBV29-1	SVGIGWRVTTLPGTEAF
TRBJ2-1	-	TRBV5-1	ASSLVAGTGLNEQF
TRBJ2-5	-	TRBV20-1	SVGGTQETQY
TRBJ2-1	TRBD2	TRBV29-1	SVVPPGLINEQF
TRBJ2-1	-	TRBV11-2	ASSFGLSSYNEQF
TRBJ2-2	-	TRBV2	ASSADNTGELF